One sample yielded the 18 T cell receptor beta chains listed below, sequenced in a study of radiation and T cells in renal cell carcinoma (dated by TCRdb to about 2020). In light of the paper, this sample's time point label describes: baseline pretreatment blood. This sample's treatment or condition label indicates: 15 Gy SBRT to primary tumor, nephrectomy 4 weeks later. The library was obtained by the immunoSEQ multiplex PCR assay. The table comes from immuneACCESS by way of TCRdb, which keeps in-frame sequences with V and J called. Part of the clones is missing from these tables; in studies checked, under half for an unresolved V gene and the rest for unknown reasons. A total of about 91,000 clones appear in this sample, over 75% of them only once. Approximately 6.4% of the sample goes to the ten largest clones. The sample in question was blood, obtained from a patient whose treatment included radiotherapy and nephrectomy. Receptor source: a man aged 55 to 69 with renal cell carcinoma.

The rearrangement links TRBV5-5 to TRBJ2-1; TRBD2 agrees at 10 bases. In germline, CDR1 is SGHKS, CDR2 YYEKEE (reference sequence). This CDR3 spans 18 amino acids. Trimming at V came to 0 bases and at J to 1 base, leaving 7 bases not matched to a gene. The CDR3 region is CASSLVFTSGISYNEQFF. In DNA form, the CDR3 reads TGTGCCAGCAGCTTGGTTTTTACTAGCGGGATTTCCTACAATGAGCAGTTCTTC.

This clone was seen only a few times. The chain employs TRBV19 and TRBJ2-3; 8 bases are shared with TRBD2. Unmatched junction bases numbered 3, after V lost 9 bases and J lost 1 base. This CDR3 contains 13 residues. CDR1 is LNHDA and CDR2 is SQIVND in the germline V gene (reference sequence). CDR3 bases: TGTGCCAGCGGGAGGGCCGGCACAGATACGCAGTATTTT. Residues: CASGRAGTDTQYF. The full variable domain, its missing parts supplied by reference TRBV19 and TRBJ2-3, is DGGITQSPKYLFRKEGQNVTLSCEQNLNHDAMYWYRQDPGQGLRLIYYSQIVNDFQKGDIAEGYSVSREKKESFPLTVTSAQKNPTAFYLCASGRAGTDTQYFGPGTRLTVL.

This chain connects TRBV28 to TRBJ2-7, with no clear D. CDR1 and CDR2 from the germline V gene are MDHEN and SYDVKM. Trimming took off 1 base at V and 4 bases at J, with 8 bases between the two ends. The CDR3 has 13 residues. The CDR3 DNA reads TGTGCCAGCAGTTTATCGGCCAGGTACGAGCAGTACTTC. Protein sequence: CASSLSARYEQYF.

The chain links TRBV7-2 to TRBJ2-6; possible D gene TRBD1, 6 bases. This CDR3 is built from 15 residues. From germline, CDR1 is SGHTA and CDR2 FQGNSA. The V and J ends lost 1 base and 3 bases respectively, with 7 bases between them. The CDR3 region is CASSLEGDGANVLTF. In nucleotides, the CDR3 is TGTGCCAGCAGCTTAGAGGGGGATGGGGCCAACGTCCTGACTTTC.

This chain links TRBV6-4 with TRBJ2-1, with 7 bases lining up with TRBD2. CDR1 is MRHNA, CDR2 SNTAGT, per germline. The CDR3 loop spans 14 amino acids. V was pared by 5 bases and J by 9 bases, with 10 bases of the junction left unmatched. Here the CDR3 reads CASSQAAGEAEQFF. Written as DNA, the CDR3 is TGTGCCAGCAGTCAAGCGGCGGGAGAGGCTGAGCAGTTCTTC.

This clone has only a few counts. The chain is built from TRBV19 and TRBJ2-7; tentatively, D is TRBD2 (6 bases). CDR3 length: 12 amino acids. CDR1 and CDR2 from the germline V gene are LNHDA and SQIVND (reference sequence). V was cut by 7 bases and J by 8 bases, with 15 bases left in between. The CDR3 nucleotides read TGTGCCAGTAAAGTACCCGGCGGGAAGCAGTACTTC. Encoded protein: CASKVPGGKQYF. The complete variable domain, with remaining parts taken from reference TRBV19 and TRBJ2-7, reads DGGITQSPKYLFRKEGQNVTLSCEQNLNHDAMYWYRQDPGQGLRLIYYSQIVNDFQKGDIAEGYSVSREKKESFPLTVTSAQKNPTAFYLCASKVPGGKQYFGPGTRLTVT.

The chain combines TRBV4-3 with TRBJ2-1, with 7 nucleotides matching TRBD2. The CDR3 runs 18 residues. V gave up 0 bases and J gave up 7 bases; unmatched junction bases: 15. CDR1 is LGHNA, CDR2 YSLEER, per germline. The CDR3 here is CASSQDRLAETRSNEQFF. The CDR3 DNA follows: TGCGCCAGCAGCCAAGACCGACTAGCAGAAACGAGATCTAATGAGCAGTTCTTC.

The chain is built from TRBV28 and TRBJ1-2; the match to TRBD1 covers 7 bases. The germline gives CDR1 MDHEN, CDR2 SYDVKM. CDR3 size: 16 residues. After removal of 5 bases from V and 4 bases from J, the junction contained 13 bases not matched to a gene. CDR3 in DNA: TGTGCCAGCAGTCTGGGACAGCAACCTGGGATCTATGGCTACACCTTC. Its protein is CASSLGQQPGIYGYTF.

This clone came up many times. This chain connects TRBV5-4 to TRBJ2-3; D is unclear. This CDR3 has 15 residues. The germline V gene has CDR1 SGHNT and CDR2 YYREEE (reference sequence). V lost 0 bases, J lost 0 bases, and 8 bases lay in between. As DNA, the CDR3 is TGTGCCAGCAGCTTGGAAACGGCTAGCACAGATACGCAGTATTTT. Its protein product is CASSLETASTDTQYF. Full variable domain (remainder filled in from reference TRBV5-4 and TRBJ2-3): ETGVTQSPTHLIKTRGQQVTLRCSSQSGHNTVSWYQQALGQGPQFIFQYYREEENGRGNFPPRFSGLQFPNYSSELNVNALELDDSALYLCASSLETASTDTQYFGPGTRLTVL.

J is TRBJ2-5 and V is TRBV4-2; D might be TRBD2 (6 bases). TRBJ2-7 explains the end of the DNA better; the J call may be wrong. This CDR3 spans 15 amino acids. In germline, CDR1 is LGHNA, CDR2 YNFKEQ. For the CDR3, the DNA is TGTGCCAGCAGTGAAGCGGCTAGCGAGTTATACGAGCAGTACTTC. It specifies CASSEAASELYEQYF.

The chain is built from TRBV5-1 and TRBJ1-1, with D possibly being TRBD1 (5 bases). The CDR3 covers 18 residues. V shed 0 bases and J shed 3 bases, with 21 bases lying between them. CDR1 is SGHRS and CDR2 is YFSETQ in the germline V gene. CDR3 nucleotides: TGCGCCAGCAGCTTGGGACTCTGGCCCCAGGGAACTTACACTGAAGCTTTCTTT. Its translation is CASSLGLWPQGTYTEAFF.

The chain joins TRBV7-2 to TRBJ2-5; no clear D. Germline CDR1 SGHTA, CDR2 FQGNSA. The CDR3 length is 16 residues. V lost 4 bases to trimming and J lost 5 bases, with 20 bases between them. The CDR3 region is CASSSPGAAYGETQYF. DNA of the CDR3: TGTGCCAGCAGCTCCCCCGGCGCAGCCTACGGGGAGACCCAGTACTTC.

J is TRBJ2-7 and V is TRBV19, with 10 positions matching TRBD2. CDR3 length equals 15 residues. The V gene's germline CDR1 is LNHDA and CDR2 SQIVND (reference sequence). Germline trimming cut 5 bases from V and 6 bases from J; bases unmatched to any gene: 10. The CDR3 loop reads CASSVPGLAGVEQYF. The CDR3 DNA reads TGTGCCAGTAGTGTCCCGGGGCTAGCGGGGGTCGAGCAGTACTTC.

V usage is TRBV19 and J usage is TRBJ1-1; tentative D call: TRBD1 (5 bases). The CDR3 has 14 residues. Trimming cost V 6 bases and J 3 bases, with 14 bases left between them. CDR1 is LNHDA, CDR2 SQIVND, per germline (reference sequence). Here the CDR3 DNA reads TGTGCCAGTAGGTCAGGGAGGCGTGACACTGAAGCTTTCTTT. This translates into CASRSGRRDTEAFF.

This chain uses TRBV29-1 with TRBJ1-3, with 9 bases fitting TRBD1. V trimming: 7 bases; J trimming: 4 bases; junction bases outside the gene matches: 2. Germline V CDR1 and CDR2: SQVTM, ANQGSEA. The CDR3 spans 12 residues. The CDR3 nucleotides are TGCAGCGCGGACAGGGGAGGAAACACCATATATTTT. Its protein product is CSADRGGNTIYF.

The chain uses TRBV11-3 and TRBJ2-2, with TRBD2 identical over 14 bases. Germline trimming cut 5 bases from V and 0 bases from J; bases unmatched to any gene: 5. In germline, CDR1 is SGHNT, CDR2 YENEEA. The CDR3 loop spans 18 amino acids. The CDR3 nucleotides read TGTGCCAGCAGCCCCCGGGGACTAGCGGGAGCGAACACCGGGGAGCTGTTTTTT. Encoded protein: CASSPRGLAGANTGELFF.

The chain joins TRBV5-1 to TRBJ1-4; maybe TRBD1 (6 bases). Trimming removed 0 bases from V and 0 bases from J, with 9 bases in between. Germline CDR1 and CDR2: SGHRS and YFSETQ. The CDR3 extends over 16 amino acids. In nucleotides, the CDR3 is TGCGCCAGCAGCTTGGGTACAGGGACAACTAATGAAAAACTGTTTTTT. The encoded protein is CASSLGTGTTNEKLFF. Complete variable domain (other parts from reference TRBV5-1 and TRBJ1-4): KAGVTQTPRYLIKTRGQQVTLSCSPISGHRSVSWYQQTPGQGLQFLFEYFSETQRNKGNFPGRFSGRQFSNSRSEMNVSTLELGDSALYLCASSLGTGTTNEKLFFGSGTQLSVL.

This clone has only a few counts. Other DNA sequences of this sample code for an identical CDR3. CDR3 sequence reads: CASTKGDGRLTDTQYF. Written as DNA, the CDR3 is TGTGCCAGCACCAAGGGGGACGGGAGGTTGACAGATACGCAGTATTTT. This chain connects TRBV9 to TRBJ2-3, with D possibly matching TRBD2 (7 bases). Germline CDR1 reads SGDLS; CDR2 reads YYNGEE. The V end was cut by 6 bases, the J end by 3 bases, with 20 bases between. The CDR3 runs 16 residues.